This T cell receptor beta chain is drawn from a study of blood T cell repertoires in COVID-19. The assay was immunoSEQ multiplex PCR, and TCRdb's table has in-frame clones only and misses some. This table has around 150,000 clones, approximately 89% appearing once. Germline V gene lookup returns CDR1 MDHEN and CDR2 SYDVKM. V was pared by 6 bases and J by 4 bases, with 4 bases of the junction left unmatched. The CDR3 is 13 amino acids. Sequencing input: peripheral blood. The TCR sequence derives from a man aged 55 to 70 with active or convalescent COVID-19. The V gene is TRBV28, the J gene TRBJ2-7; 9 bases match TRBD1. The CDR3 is CASSRTGEYEQYF. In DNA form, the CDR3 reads TGTGCCAGCAGCCGGACAGGGGAATACGAGCAGTACTTC.